What follows is one TCR beta chain and its context. Its antigen is unknown. These data belong to a study of shared clonotypes between healthy human individuals. Study as a whole: There were three CD4 naive, three CD4 memory, two CD8 naive and one CD8 memory plates per donor. Study-wide points: Since donors were few, the genetic and exposure-history diversity represented was limited. As a rule, naive subsets had a larger estimated richness than memory subsets.

The assay was immunoSEQ multiplex PCR, and TCRdb's table has in-frame clones only and misses some. Of under 1,100,000 clones in the sample, about 75% were seen once. CDR1 is SGHRS and CDR2 is YFSETQ in the germline V gene. The J segment lost 3 bases and the V segment lost 4 bases, leaving 2 bases of the junction unmatched. This CDR3 is 13 amino acids long. The rearrangement links TRBV5-1 to TRBJ1-2, with 8 bases fitting TRBD1. The sample comprised memory CD4+ T cells sorted from blood. This sample's subset: CD45RA-negative fraction. This clonotype was obtained from a man between 18 and 35 years old in good health. The CDR3 sequence is CASSGQGHYGYTF. CDR3 nucleotides: TGCGCCAGCAGCGGACAGGGACACTATGGCTACACCTTC. Combining the CDR3 with reference TRBV5-1 and TRBJ1-2 gives the whole variable domain KAGVTQTPRYLIKTRGQQVTLSCSPISGHRSVSWYQQTPGQGLQFLFEYFSETQRNKGNFPGRFSGRQFSNSRSEMNVSTLELGDSALYLCASSGQGHYGYTFGSGTRLTVV.